This T cell receptor (beta chain) was sequenced for a study of blood T cell repertoires in COVID-19. Turning to the study itself: Italy, Spain and the United States were the sources of the convalescent and acute COVID-19 samples.

Germline loops: CDR1 SGHVS, CDR2 FQNEAQ. The CDR3 length is 15 residues. The junction had 5 bases not matched to a gene; V was cut back by 3 bases and J by 3 bases. Seattle patient enrollment occurred during active infection, with longitudinal follow-up thereafter. As originally analysed: By means of reference gene primer amplification, nucleated cell counts were estimated. Using immunoSEQ multiplex PCR, the repertoire was profiled, and TCRdb retains in-frame clones only, with some absent. V and J calls and clone size follow that table, whereas D and trimming were derived from the DNA. The data contain 250,000 to 300,000 clones, about 88% of them singletons.

The rearrangement joins TRBV7-8 to TRBJ1-5; 7 nucleotides line up with TRBD1. Sequenced input: peripheral blood. The TCR originated in a woman aged 25-40 years with COVID-19, enrolled during active disease. The CDR3 loop reads CASSLTGIANQPQHF. CDR3 nucleotides: TGTGCCAGCAGCTTGACAGGGATTGCCAATCAGCCCCAGCATTTT.